The 29 T cell receptor beta chains presented below share a single source sample, sequenced in a study of cytomegalovirus exposure and HLA in healthy donors. PCR involved 60 Vbeta and 13 Jbeta primers. Produced via immunoSEQ multiplex PCR; TCRdb's table is partial and in-frame only. In the table there are 110,000 to 150,000 clones, roughly a tenth of which are singletons. The sequencing sample was made of PBMCs. All receptors derive from a male donor in good health and CMV-seronegative.

This clone has a handful of counts. The V and J genes are TRBV7-2 and TRBJ2-5, with D possibly matching TRBD2 (6 bases). Trimming took 0 bases from V and 5 from J, leaving 7 bases between them. The CDR3 totals 13 residues. Germline loops: CDR1 SGHTA, CDR2 FQGNSA. CDR3 DNA: TGTGCCAGCAGCTTAGCGGGGGGTGAGACCCAGTACTTC. Its translation is CASSLAGGETQYF.

The gene calls are TRBV7-8 and TRBJ1-1; tentative D call: TRBD1 (5 bases). V lost 3 bases and J lost 3, with 11 bases in between. Germline CDR1 is SGHVS and CDR2 is FQNEAQ. The CDR3 loop spans 14 amino acids. CDR3 in DNA: TGTGCCAGCAGCTTGACGGGGGGTTACACTGAAGCTTTCTTT. Protein: CASSLTGGYTEAFF. Full variable domain (missing parts from reference TRBV7-8 and TRBJ1-1): GAGVSQSPRYKVAKRGQDVALRCDPISGHVSLFWYQQALGQGPEFLTYFQNEAQLDKSGLPSDRFFAERPEGSVSTLKIQRTQQEDSAVYLCASSLTGGYTEAFFGQGTRLTVV.

The CDR3 sequence: CASSWGQLSYEQYF. CDR3 sequence (DNA): TGTGCCAGCAGTTGGGGACAGCTATCCTACGAGCAGTACTTC. This chain connects TRBV6-6 to TRBJ2-7; the match to TRBD1 covers 7 bases. The CDR3 is 14 amino acids. The germline V gene has CDR1 MNHNY and CDR2 SVGAGI (reference sequence). The V gene end was trimmed by 4 bases and the J gene end by 1 base; junction bases not matched to a gene: 4.

This clone was observed a handful of times. The chain is built from TRBV5-1 and TRBJ2-7; possible D gene TRBD1, 6 bases. The CDR3 length is 15 residues. V lost 4 bases and J 0 bases, leaving 14 bases between the germline ends. Germline CDR1 SGHRS, CDR2 YFSETQ. The CDR3 DNA follows: TGCGCCAGCAGCCTTACAGGGACGGGCTCCTACGAGCAGTACTTC. Translation gives CASSLTGTGSYEQYF.

The genes are TRBV10-3 and TRBJ2-5; TRBD1 aligns across 8 bases. This CDR3 is 13 amino acids long. V shed 7 bases and J 3 bases; nucleotides not matched to a gene: 4. The V gene's germline CDR1 is ENHRY and CDR2 SYGVKD. CDR3 sequence: CAINGQGEETQYF. Written as DNA, the CDR3 is TGTGCCATCAATGGACAGGGAGAAGAGACCCAGTACTTC.

V and J are TRBV11-1 and TRBJ2-5, with TRBD2 identical over 13 bases. The CDR3 length is 16 residues. Germline V gene lookup returns CDR1 SGHAT and CDR2 FQDESV (reference sequence). V dropped 7 bases and J dropped 5; count of bases not matched to a gene: 10. As DNA, the CDR3 is TGTGCCAGCACCCAGGGACTAGCGGGACGTCACGAGACCCAGTACTTC. Amino acids: CASTQGLAGRHETQYF.

This clone has more than one count but fewer than ten. The rearrangement links TRBV7-2 to TRBJ2-5; unclear D gene. The CDR3 contains 11 residues. Germline lookup yields CDR1 SGHTA and CDR2 FQGNSA. Trimming took 4 bases from V and 4 from J, leaving 4 bases between them. As DNA, the CDR3 is TGTGCCAGCAGCTCTTTAGAGACCCAGTACTTC. Translation: CASSSLETQYF.

This clone was seen a handful of times. V and J are TRBV30 and TRBJ2-3, with D perhaps matching TRBD2 (5 bases). The CDR3 has 15 residues. From germline, CDR1 is GTSNPN and CDR2 SVGIG (reference sequence). V lost 3 bases and J lost 6, with 19 bases in between. The CDR3 DNA follows: TGTGCCTGGAGGAAGACTCTAGCAACGTGGGATACGCAGTATTTT. It is translated as CAWRKTLATWDTQYF.

This chain uses TRBV4-1 with TRBJ2-5; 9 bases fit TRBD1. The germline V gene encodes CDR1 MGHRA and CDR2 YSYEKL. J lost 4 bases, V lost 2 bases, and 5 bases had no gene match. The CDR3 extends over 15 amino acids. The CDR3 region is CASSQRTGAPETQYF. The CDR3 DNA is TGCGCCAGCAGCCAACGGACAGGGGCCCCAGAGACCCAGTACTTC.

There are a few counts of this clone. The chain links TRBV2 to TRBJ2-5; 7 positions agree with TRBD2. The J call is uncertain, as TRBJ2-7 better fits the DNA end. Per germline, CDR1 SNHLY and CDR2 FYNNEI. The CDR3 totals 13 residues. CDR3 sequence reads: CAGGRGGQGEQYF. In DNA, the CDR3 is TGTGCCGGAGGACGGGGAGGGCAGGGCGAGCAGTACTTC.

The chain is built from TRBV6-7 and TRBJ1-4; possible D gene TRBD1, 6 bases. TRBV6-7 is known as an ORF, though its function is uncertain. Trimming removed 0 bases from V and 12 bases from J, with 26 bases in between. The CDR3 length is 18 residues. CDR3 bases: TGTGCCAGCAGTTACTCAAAAGAGTTAGAACAGGGAGGGTTACAACTGTTTTTT. It is translated as CASSYSKELEQGGLQLFF.

This clone was observed a handful of times. Other nucleotide sequences from this sample produce the same CDR3. The chain carries TRBV6-6 and TRBJ1-1; 8 nucleotides line up with TRBD1. The CDR3 runs 14 residues. Germline V gene sequence: CDR1 MNHNY, CDR2 SVGAGI (reference sequence). V was pared by 6 bases and J by 4 bases, with 7 bases of the junction left unmatched. CDR3 bases: TGTGCCAGCAGCCTGGGAACAGGGGGCACTGAAGCTTTCTTT. This encodes CASSLGTGGTEAFF.

This clone was observed a handful of times. This CDR3 is CASKRQGNSGGGEQYF. The CDR3 DNA follows: TGTGCCAGCAAACGACAGGGCAACTCAGGGGGTGGCGAGCAGTACTTC. The chain links TRBV2 to TRBJ2-7; 7 nucleotides align to TRBD1. This CDR3 contains 16 residues. Per germline, CDR1 SNHLY and CDR2 FYNNEI. V lost 7 bases to trimming and J lost 6 bases; unmatched junction nucleotides: 18.

The table lists this clone with a few counts. This sequence joins TRBV7-3 and TRBJ1-2, with D tentatively TRBD1 (5 bases). The CDR3 loop spans 13 amino acids. CDR1 and CDR2 (germline): SGHTA, FQGTGA. Trimming cost V 1 base and J 7 bases, with 10 bases left between them. The CDR3 sequence: CASSLNRFGGYTF. The CDR3 coding sequence is TGTGCCAGCAGCTTAAACAGGTTCGGTGGCTACACCTTC.

This clone has just a few counts. This chain links TRBV5-6 with TRBJ1-5; 7 positions match TRBD1. V gave up 1 base and J gave up 6 bases; unmatched junction bases: 10. The CDR3 length is 16 residues. Germline CDR1 reads SGHDT; CDR2 reads YYEEEE. The CDR3 sequence is CASSLHGTGEVQPQHF. The CDR3 DNA sequence: TGTGCCAGCAGCTTGCACGGAACAGGGGAGGTTCAGCCCCAGCATTTT.

This CDR3 is CAVQGARTDTQYF. The CDR3 DNA sequence: TGTGCCGTGCAGGGGGCGCGAACAGATACGCAGTATTTT. The chain uses TRBV10-3 and TRBJ2-3; 8 bases map to TRBD1. The germline gives CDR1 ENHRY, CDR2 SYGVKD. V shed 11 bases, J shed 3 bases, and the junction held 7 bases outside the gene matches. The CDR3 has 13 amino acids.

The chain carries TRBV11-2 and TRBJ1-1; the D gene is possibly TRBD1 (5 bases). This CDR3 has 13 residues. V was cut by 2 bases and J by 7 bases, with 11 bases left in between. The V gene's germline CDR1 is SGHAT and CDR2 FQNNGV. The CDR3: CASSLPGRGEAFF. For the CDR3, the DNA is TGTGCCAGCAGCTTACCGGGGAGGGGTGAAGCTTTCTTT.

The table lists this clone with a few counts. V is TRBV6-6 and J is TRBJ2-3; TRBD2 might be the D (7 bases). Germline loops: CDR1 MNHNY, CDR2 SVGAGI (reference sequence). CDR3 size: 15 residues. V shed 5 bases and J shed 3 bases, with 15 bases lying between them. The CDR3 DNA sequence: TGTGCCAGCAGTCCCTTAGGGGGGGGAACAGATACGCAGTATTTT. As protein: CASSPLGGGTDTQYF.

This clone was seen a few times. The V call is TRBV5-6, the J call TRBJ1-1, with TRBD1 identical over 11 bases. Germline V gene data show CDR1 as SGHDT and CDR2 as YYEEEE. Trimming at V came to 2 bases and at J to 1 base, leaving 4 bases not matched to a gene. The CDR3 runs 16 residues. The chain's CDR3 is CASSFPGQGANTEAFF. The CDR3 region has the DNA TGTGCCAGCAGCTTCCCCGGACAGGGGGCGAACACTGAAGCTTTCTTT.

This clone was recorded once. The chain couples TRBV19 to TRBJ1-1, with TRBD1 matching over 10 bases. The ends lost 3 bases at V and 6 bases at J; junction bases unmatched: 4. The CDR3 is made up of 14 amino acids. Per the germline V gene, CDR1 is LNHDA and CDR2 is SQIVND (reference sequence). CDR3: CASSMTGGIAEAFF. In DNA form, the CDR3 reads TGTGCCAGTAGTATGACAGGGGGCATCGCTGAAGCTTTCTTT.

The chain is built from TRBV27 and TRBJ2-1; D may be TRBD2 (6 bases). This CDR3 has 14 residues. The V end was cut by 3 bases, the J end by 8 bases, with 14 bases between. From germline, CDR1 is MNHEY and CDR2 SMNVEV (reference sequence). CDR3 DNA: TGTGCCAGCAGTTTGGCGGGATTTCACGATGAGCAGTTCTTC. This encodes CASSLAGFHDEQFF.

This clone showed up just a few times. The genes are TRBV19 and TRBJ2-1; 10 positions match TRBD2. The CDR3 is 15 residues long. J was trimmed by 7 bases and V by 5 bases; bases with no gene match: 8. The V gene's germline CDR1 is LNHDA and CDR2 SQIVND (reference sequence). The CDR3 DNA reads TGTGCCAGTAGTTTCAGCGGGGGGGCGGGGAATGAGCAGTTCTTC. It translates to CASSFSGGAGNEQFF.

This chain uses TRBV7-7 with TRBJ2-2; tentative D call: TRBD2 (5 bases). The germline V gene encodes CDR1 SSHAT and CDR2 FNYEAQ (reference sequence). The CDR3 covers 13 residues. Trimming left V 2 bases short and J 5 bases short, with 6 bases between. CDR3 sequence reads: CASSLSGTGELFF. In nucleotides, the CDR3 is TGTGCCAGCAGCTTATCGGGAACCGGGGAGCTGTTTTTT.

V and J are TRBV7-9 and TRBJ2-3; 13 nucleotides align to TRBD2. The J segment lost 11 bases and the V segment lost 5 bases, leaving 16 bases of the junction unmatched. The CDR3 runs 17 residues. Germline CDR1 SEHNR, CDR2 FQNEAQ (reference sequence). In nucleotides, the CDR3 is TGTGCCAGCAGCACCCGGACTAGCGGGAGAGACCTGCTAAAGCAGTATTTT. This translates into CASSTRTSGRDLLKQYF.

This clone was observed a few times. The chain uses TRBV19 and TRBJ2-2; D is ambiguous. In germline, CDR1 is LNHDA, CDR2 SQIVND (reference sequence). The CDR3 length is 13 residues. Trimming took off 5 bases at V and 4 bases at J, with 8 bases between the two ends. The CDR3 is CASSRRGTGELFF. In DNA, the CDR3 is TGTGCCAGTAGTCGTAGAGGCACCGGGGAGCTGTTTTTT.

The rearrangement links TRBV7-9 to TRBJ2-1; 10 bases line up with TRBD2. The V segment lost 6 bases and the J segment 0 bases; nucleotides outside the gene matches: 8. The CDR3 totals 17 residues. The germline V gene encodes CDR1 SEHNR and CDR2 FQNEAQ (reference sequence). The CDR3 nucleotides are TGTGCCAGCAGATCCAGCGGGAGGGCCTCCTCCTACAATGAGCAGTTCTTC. Protein sequence: CASRSSGRASSYNEQFF.

This clone was counted between two and nine times. The chain carries TRBV6-1 and TRBJ2-7; 10 bases line up with TRBD1. CDR1 is MNHNS and CDR2 is SASEGT in the germline V gene. This CDR3 contains 14 residues. Unmatched junction bases numbered 7, after V lost 6 bases and J lost 5 bases. The CDR3 spells CASSLGQGKDEQYF. Here the CDR3 DNA reads TGTGCCAGCAGCCTGGGACAGGGGAAGGACGAGCAGTACTTC.

The chain uses TRBV5-5 and TRBJ2-1, with 7 nucleotides matching TRBD1. Trimming at V came to 0 bases and at J to 4 bases, leaving 4 bases not matched to a gene. This CDR3 is 15 amino acids long. Germline CDR1 SGHKS, CDR2 YYEKEE (reference sequence). In nucleotides, the CDR3 is TGTGCCAGCAGCTTGGATGGGACAGCTTACAATGAGCAGTTCTTC. It translates to CASSLDGTAYNEQFF.

The chain employs TRBV5-6 and TRBJ2-2; D uncertain. Trimming shortened V by 1 base and J by 3 bases, and 10 bases separated the two germline ends. In germline, CDR1 is SGHDT, CDR2 YYEEEE. This CDR3 comprises 15 residues. Written as DNA, the CDR3 is TGTGCCAGCAGCTTGTTAGCCCGAGACACCGGGGAGCTGTTTTTT. Protein product: CASSLLARDTGELFF.